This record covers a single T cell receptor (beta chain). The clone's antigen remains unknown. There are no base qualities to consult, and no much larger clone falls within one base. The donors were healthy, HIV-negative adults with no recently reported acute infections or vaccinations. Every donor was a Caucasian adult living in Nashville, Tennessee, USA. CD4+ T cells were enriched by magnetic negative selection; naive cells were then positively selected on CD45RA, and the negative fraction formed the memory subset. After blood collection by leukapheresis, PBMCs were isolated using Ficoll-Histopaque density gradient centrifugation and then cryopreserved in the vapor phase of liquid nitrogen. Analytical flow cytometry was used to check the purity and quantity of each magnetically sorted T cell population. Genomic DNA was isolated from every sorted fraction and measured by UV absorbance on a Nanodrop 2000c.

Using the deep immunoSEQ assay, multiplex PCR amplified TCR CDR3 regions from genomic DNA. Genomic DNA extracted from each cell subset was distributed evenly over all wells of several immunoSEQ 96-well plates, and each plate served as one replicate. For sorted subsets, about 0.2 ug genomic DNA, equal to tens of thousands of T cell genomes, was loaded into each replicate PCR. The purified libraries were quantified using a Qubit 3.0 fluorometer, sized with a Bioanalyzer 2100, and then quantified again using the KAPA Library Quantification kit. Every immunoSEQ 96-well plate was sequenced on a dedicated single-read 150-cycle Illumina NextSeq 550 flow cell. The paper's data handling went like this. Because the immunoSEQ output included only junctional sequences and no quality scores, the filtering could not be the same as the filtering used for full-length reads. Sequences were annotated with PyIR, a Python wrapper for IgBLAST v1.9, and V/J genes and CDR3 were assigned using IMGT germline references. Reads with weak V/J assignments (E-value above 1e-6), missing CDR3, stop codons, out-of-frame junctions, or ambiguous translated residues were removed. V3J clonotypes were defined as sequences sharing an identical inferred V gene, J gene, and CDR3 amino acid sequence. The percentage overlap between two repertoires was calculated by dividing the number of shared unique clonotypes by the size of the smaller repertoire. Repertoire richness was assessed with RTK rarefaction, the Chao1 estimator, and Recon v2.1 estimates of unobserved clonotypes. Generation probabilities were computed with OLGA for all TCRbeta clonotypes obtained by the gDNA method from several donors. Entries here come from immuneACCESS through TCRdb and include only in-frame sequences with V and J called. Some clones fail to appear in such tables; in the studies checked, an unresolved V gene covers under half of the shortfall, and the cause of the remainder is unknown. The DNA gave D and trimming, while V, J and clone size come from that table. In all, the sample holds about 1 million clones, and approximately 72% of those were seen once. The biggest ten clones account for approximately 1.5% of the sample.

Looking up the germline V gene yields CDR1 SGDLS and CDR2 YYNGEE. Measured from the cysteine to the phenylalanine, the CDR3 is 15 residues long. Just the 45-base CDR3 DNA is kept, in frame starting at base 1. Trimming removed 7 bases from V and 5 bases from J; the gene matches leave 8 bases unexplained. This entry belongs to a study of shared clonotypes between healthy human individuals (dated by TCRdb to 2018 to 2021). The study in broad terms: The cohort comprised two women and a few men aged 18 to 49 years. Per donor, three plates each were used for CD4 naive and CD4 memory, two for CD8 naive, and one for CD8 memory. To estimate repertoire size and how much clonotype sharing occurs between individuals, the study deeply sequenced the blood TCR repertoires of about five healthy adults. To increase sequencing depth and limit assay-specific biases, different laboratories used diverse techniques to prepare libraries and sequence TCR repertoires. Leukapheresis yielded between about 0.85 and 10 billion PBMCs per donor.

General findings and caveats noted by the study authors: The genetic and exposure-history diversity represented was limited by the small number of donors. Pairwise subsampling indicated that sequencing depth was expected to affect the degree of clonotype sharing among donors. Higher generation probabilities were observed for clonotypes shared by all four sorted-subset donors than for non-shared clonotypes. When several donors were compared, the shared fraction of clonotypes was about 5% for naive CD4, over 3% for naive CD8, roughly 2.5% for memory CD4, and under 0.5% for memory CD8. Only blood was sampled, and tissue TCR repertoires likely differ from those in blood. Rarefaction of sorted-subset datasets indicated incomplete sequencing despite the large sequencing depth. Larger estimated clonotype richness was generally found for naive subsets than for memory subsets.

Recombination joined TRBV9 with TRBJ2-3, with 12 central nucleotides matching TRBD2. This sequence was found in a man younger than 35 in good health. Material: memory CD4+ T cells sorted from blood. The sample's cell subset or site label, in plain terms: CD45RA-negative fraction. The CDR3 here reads CASGRTSGDIDTQYF. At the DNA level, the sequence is TGTGCCAGCGGACGGACTAGCGGGGATATAGATACGCAGTATTTT. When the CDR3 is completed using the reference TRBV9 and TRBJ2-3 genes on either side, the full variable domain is DSGVTQTPKHLITATGQRVTLRCSPRSGDLSVYWYQQSLDQGLQFLIQYYNGEERAKGNILERFSAQQFPDLHSELNLSSLELGDSALYFCASGRTSGDIDTQYFGPGTRLTVL.